A selection of T cell receptor beta chains follows, all from one sample in a study of control samples from healthy donors and cancer patients. Sequencing was performed with immunoSEQ multiplex PCR; in TCRdb, only in-frame clones are kept and a portion is missing. The sample lists approximately 160,000 clones, about 90% occurring once. The sequenced sample consisted of blood. These receptors came from a woman aged 40 to 50 in good health. The CDR3 runs from the conserved cysteine through the conserved F or W. Each record gives: clone size, J gene, V gene, CDR3 length, D gene, CDR3 protein, CDR3 DNA. D genes are given only for firm matches. A clone size is listed for some rows: how often the clone was seen (once, few, many), or a class if it is expanded.

NA TRBJ1-2 TRBV5-1 19 NA CASSLGWGPSSRASYGYTF TGCGCCAGCAGCTTGGGTTGGGGTCCGTCTTCAAGGGCCTCCTATGGCTACACCTTC
NA TRBJ2-1 TRBV4-1 15 NA CASSQDGTDYNEQFF TGCGCCAGCAGCCAAGATGGGACCGACTACAATGAGCAGTTCTTC
NA TRBJ1-2 TRBV27 15 TRBD1 CASSFSGTGGYGYTF TGTGCCAGCAGTTTTTCGGGGACAGGGGGCTATGGCTACACCTTC
NA TRBJ1-1 TRBV11-2 13 NA CASSYLEGPEAFF TGTGCCAGCAGTTACCTAGAGGGGCCTGAAGCTTTCTTT
NA TRBJ2-2 TRBV28 14 NA CASSPPGLAGELFF TGTGCCAGCAGTCCCCCCGGCCTAGCCGGGGAGCTGTTTTTT
NA TRBJ2-6 TRBV5-1 16 TRBD1 CASSLQGSGGANVLTF TGCGCCAGCAGCTTACAGGGGTCGGGAGGGGCCAACGTCCTGACTTTC
NA TRBJ2-1 TRBV6-5 14 TRBD2 CASSYSSLAGSEFF TGTGCCAGCAGTTACTCATCACTAGCGGGGTCCGAGTTCTTC
NA TRBJ2-7 TRBV5-1 13 TRBD1 CASAGGQLYEQYF TGCGCCAGCGCAGGGGGACAACTTTACGAGCAGTACTTC
NA TRBJ2-1 TRBV24-1 11 NA CATSQWGEQFF TGTGCCACCAGTCAATGGGGTGAGCAGTTCTTC
NA TRBJ2-7 TRBV6-5 13 NA CASSPPPSYEQYF TGTGCCAGCAGCCCGCCGCCCTCCTACGAGCAGTACTTC
NA TRBJ2-5 TRBV29-1 15 TRBD1 CSVEDSGTGAQTQYF TGCAGCGTTGAAGATTCGGGGACAGGGGCACAGACCCAGTACTTC
NA TRBJ2-5 TRBV5-4 15 NA CASSLTVSQGETQYF TGTGCCAGCAGCTTGACAGTGAGCCAGGGAGAGACCCAGTACTTC
NA TRBJ1-2 TRBV11-2 13 NA CASSLVRGYGYTF TGTGCCAGCAGCTTGGTTAGGGGCTATGGCTACACCTTC
NA TRBJ2-1 TRBV14 15 NA CASSQAPSGYNEQFF TGTGCCAGCAGCCAAGCCCCCAGTGGCTACAATGAGCAGTTCTTC
NA TRBJ1-2 TRBV4-2 15 TRBD1 CASSLNRGRVYGYTF TGTGCCAGCAGCCTCAACAGGGGGCGAGTCTATGGCTACACCTTC
once TRBJ1-5 TRBV11-2 17 TRBD1 CASSLGTTGGGSQPQHF TGTGCCAGCAGCTTAGGCACCACAGGGGGCGGTAGTCAGCCCCAGCATTTT
few TRBJ2-1 TRBV7-9 15 TRBD1 CASSAGQGSYNEQFF TGTGCCAGCAGCGCCGGACAGGGGTCCTACAATGAGCAGTTCTTC
NA TRBJ2-3 TRBV28 21 TRBD2 CASSIRQVDEGLAGGTDTQYF TGTGCCAGCAGTATACGACAGGTCGATGAGGGACTAGCGGGGGGCACAGATACGCAGTATTTT
NA TRBJ2-5 TRBV6-6 15 NA CASSYWGRPQETQYF TGTGCCAGCAGTTACTGGGGTCGGCCACAAGAGACCCAGTACTTC
NA TRBJ1-5 TRBV6-2/TRBV6-3 13 NA CASSQGWGQPQHF TGTGCCAGCAGCCAGGGATGGGGGCAGCCCCAGCATTTT